The present T cell receptor beta chain was sequenced within a study of blood T cell repertoires in COVID-19 (dated by TCRdb to the early 2020s). For the wider study: Samples covering the acute and convalescent phases of COVID-19 were provided by collaborators in the United States, Italy and Spain. The prospective study material was composed of cDNA or gDNA derived from T cells, B-cell-depleted T cells, or PBMCs. Subjects who had been exposed to COVID-19, were actively infected with it, or had recovered from it provided the deeply sampled blood TCRbeta repertoires that made up the dataset. A freely available public database, intended as a resource for researchers studying the immune response to SARS-CoV-2, is where the repertoires were released. The samples were drawn from the first 160 participants of the ongoing ImmuneRACE study and from over 950 subjects provided by 6 global collaborators. Nearly every sample came with metadata listing a de-identified subject ID, COVID-19 status, age in years and sex. Where available, HLA class I and class II types were obtained from metadata supplied by the sample provider rather than from assay-based typing.

A word on this clone: Its antigen is still unknown. One base away there is no much larger clone; base qualities are not given.

TCRbeta CDR3 regions were amplified from genomic DNA using the immunoSEQ Assay, a bias-controlled multiplex PCR. As for the original processing: The number of nucleated cells in each sample was estimated from the amplification of reference gene primers within the assay. To quantify the absolute abundance of each unique TCRbeta CDR3 rearrangement, sequence reads were collapsed and filtered. For each sample, productive Simpson clonality was calculated as the square root of Simpson's diversity index over productive rearrangements. What TCRdb holds here is the immuneACCESS table cut down to in-frame rearrangements. Part of the clones is not present; checked against another copy, under half of the missing clones reflect an unresolved V gene, and the others are unexplained. D and trimming were read from the DNA, whereas the V and J calls and clone size are those reported in that table. This sample has fewer than 80,000 clones in its table, and about 73% of those were observed once. The ten largest account for approximately 24% of the sample.

Trimming leaves V shorter by 3 bases and J shorter by 9 bases, with the junction holding 12 bases beyond the gene matches. Measured from the cysteine to the phenylalanine, the CDR3 is 16 residues long. Only the CDR3 DNA is retained, 48 bases long and in frame from the first base. Based on the germline V gene, the CDR1 and CDR2 sequences are MNHNS and SASEGT. Whole blood was collected in K2EDTA tubes by collaborating institutions according to the institutions' own protocols. Collaborator samples were shipped for TCRbeta analysis as frozen whole blood, isolated PBMCs, or DNA extracted from either sample type. Broader findings and caveats from the paper: Clinical and demographic metadata were provided uncurated, with the amount varying by source and participant.

The TCR was taken from a man aged 60-69 years with acute or convalescent COVID-19. The rearranged chain carries TRBV6-1 and TRBJ2-1, with 9 central nucleotides matching TRBD1. Material: peripheral blood. The CDR3 region has the sequence CASSEQLDRGRGEQFF. The DNA sequence follows: TGTGCCAGCAGTGAGCAGCTGGACAGGGGAAGAGGTGAGCAGTTCTTC.